This T cell receptor (beta chain) was recorded in a study of shared clonotypes between healthy human individuals. Study results and caveats: Investigators expected sequencing depth to affect clonotype sharing among donors. Unshared clonotypes carried lower generation probabilities than those common to all four donors.

This was a deep-level run. TCRdb's copy holds only in-frame clones and misses some; the assay was immunoSEQ multiplex PCR. This table holds about 600,000 clones, about 96% found once. The length of the CDR3 is 14 residues. V lost 6 bases and J lost 0, with 8 bases in between. Per the germline V gene, CDR1 is MGHDK and CDR2 is SYGVNS. Regarding this clone: Its antigen is undetermined.

The chain is built from TRBV25-1 and TRBJ2-2, with D unresolved. The clonotype comes from a woman aged 25-40 years in good health. The sample taken for sequencing was naive CD4+ T cells sorted from blood. Subset reported: CD45RA+ positively selected. CDR3 sequence: CASSVSTNTGELFF. CDR3 sequence (DNA): TGTGCCAGCAGCGTTTCCACGAACACCGGGGAGCTGTTTTTT.